These 27 T cell receptor beta chains were sequenced from one sample in a study of shared clonotypes between healthy human individuals. Sequenced by immunoSEQ multiplex PCR; TCRdb stores in-frame clones only, minus some. The sample lists hundreds of thousands of clones, roughly 95% occurring once. Naive CD8 isolation took CD45RO-negative cells positively selected for CCR7 and excluded terminally differentiated effector memory CD45RA+ cells. The specimen was naive CD8+ T cells sorted from blood. These receptors all come from a woman younger than 45 in good health.

The V and J genes are TRBV19 and TRBJ1-1, with D possibly matching TRBD1 (5 bases). Germline CDR1 LNHDA, CDR2 SQIVND (reference sequence). CDR3 size: 15 residues. With 5 bases removed from V and 0 bases from J, the gap between germline ends came to 13 bases. The CDR3, as DNA: TGTGCCAGTAGTGGCCCTGACAGAATGAACACTGAAGCTTTCTTT. This encodes CASSGPDRMNTEAFF.

This chain connects TRBV27 to TRBJ1-2, with unresolved D. V was clipped by 2 bases and J by 8 bases, with 15 bases between them. Germline V CDR1 and CDR2: MNHEY, SMNVEV (reference sequence). The length of the CDR3 is 14 residues. The CDR3 sequence is CASSLSSLAGGYTF. The CDR3 nucleotides are TGTGCCAGCAGTTTAAGCTCGCTTGCGGGGGGCTACACCTTC.

The chain employs TRBV5-1 and TRBJ2-7; weak D call: TRBD1 (5 bases). The CDR3 consists of 13 residues. The germline gives CDR1 SGHRS, CDR2 YFSETQ. V gave up 10 bases and J gave up 2 bases, with 16 bases separating them. For the CDR3, the DNA is TGCGCCTCAAGGGGATGGCTGCCCTACGAGCAGTACTTC. It yields the protein CASRGWLPYEQYF.

This chain uses TRBV7-9 with TRBJ2-5, with a possible D match to TRBD1 (5 bases). The J call may be incorrect, as the DNA end agrees better with TRBJ2-7. Germline loops: CDR1 SEHNR, CDR2 FQNEAQ (reference sequence). This CDR3 has 13 amino acids. CDR3 coding DNA: TGTGCCAGCAGCAGCATCACAGGCTTCGAGCAGTACTTC. Residues: CASSSITGFEQYF.

V and J are TRBV5-6 and TRBJ1-1, with D unclear. The CDR3 spans 12 residues. V was shortened by 3 bases and J by 3 bases, with 6 bases between the two germline ends. Germline assignment: CDR1 SGHDT and CDR2 YYEEEE. CDR3 in DNA: TGTGCCAGCAGCTATACCGACACTGAAGCTTTCTTT. Translated: CASSYTDTEAFF.

This sequence joins TRBV27 and TRBJ2-3; D not resolved. This CDR3 comprises 12 residues. CDR1 and CDR2 from the germline V gene are MNHEY and SMNVEV (reference sequence). Trimming removed 5 bases at V and 2 bases at J, with 5 bases between. The CDR3 reads CASSQYTDTQYF. The CDR3 coding sequence is TGTGCCAGCAGTCAGTACACAGATACGCAGTATTTT.

V usage is TRBV7-8 and J usage is TRBJ2-7; D gene unclear. CDR1 and CDR2 (germline): SGHVS, FQNEAQ. This CDR3 has 17 amino acids. With 5 bases removed from V and 1 base from J, the gap between germline ends came to 21 bases. CDR3 region: CASSQLPGASGSYEQYF. In DNA, the CDR3 is TGTGCCAGCAGCCAACTCCCTGGCGCCTCGGGTTCCTACGAGCAGTACTTC. The full variable domain, with the rest looked up from reference TRBV7-8 and TRBJ2-7, is GAGVSQSPRYKVAKRGQDVALRCDPISGHVSLFWYQQALGQGPEFLTYFQNEAQLDKSGLPSDRFFAERPEGSVSTLKIQRTQQEDSAVYLCASSQLPGASGSYEQYFGPGTRLTVT.

The rearrangement uses TRBV27 and TRBJ2-3; D remains ambiguous. Germline V gene sequence: CDR1 MNHEY, CDR2 SMNVEV (reference sequence). V was clipped by 5 bases and J by 3 bases, with 6 bases between them. CDR3 length equals 12 residues. As DNA, the CDR3 is TGTGCCAGCAGTGGGGATACAGATACGCAGTATTTT. Amino acids: CASSGDTDTQYF.

The chain employs TRBV27 and TRBJ2-2, with D possibly matching TRBD1 (6 bases). Trimming removed 3 bases from V and 6 bases from J, with 14 bases in between. Germline V gene data show CDR1 as MNHEY and CDR2 as SMNVEV (reference sequence). The CDR3 runs to 15 residues. CDR3 loop: CASSLDGTNPGELFF. The CDR3 DNA follows: TGTGCCAGCAGTTTGGACGGGACAAACCCCGGGGAGCTGTTTTTT.

This rearrangement joins TRBV29-1 to TRBJ2-1; 9 bases line up with TRBD1. Looked up from germline, CDR1 is SQVTM and CDR2 is ANQGSEA. Trimming took 5 bases from V and 6 from J; bases not matched to a gene: 8. This CDR3 comprises 14 residues. CDR3 in DNA: TGCAGCGTTCGTCGCCGGGACAGGGTCAATGAGCAGTTCTTC. Residues: CSVRRRDRVNEQFF.

This chain uses TRBV11-2 with TRBJ2-3; D is unresolved. V was trimmed by 5 bases and J by 6 bases, leaving 18 bases between them. The germline gives CDR1 SGHAT, CDR2 FQNNGV. CDR3 size: 15 residues. The CDR3 DNA reads TGTGCCAGCAGCGCCACCGGATCGCCTGGGGATACGCAGTATTTT. It specifies CASSATGSPGDTQYF.

V and J are TRBV7-2 and TRBJ2-7; TRBD1 or TRBD2 may be the D gene (5 bases each). V was trimmed by 7 bases and J by 0 bases, leaving 16 bases between them. CDR3 length: 15 residues. Germline V CDR1 and CDR2: SGHTA, FQGNSA. The CDR3 sequence is CASTLGAGRSYEQYF. CDR3 nucleotide sequence: TGTGCCAGCACTCTCGGGGCGGGTCGCTCCTACGAGCAGTACTTC.

This clone showed up just a few times. The chain employs TRBV27 and TRBJ2-6; D unclear. Looked up from germline, CDR1 is MNHEY and CDR2 is SMNVEV (reference sequence). V lost 3 bases and J lost 0, with 3 bases in between. This CDR3 has 14 residues. The CDR3 loop is CASSFRSGANVLTF. CDR3 in DNA: TGTGCCAGCAGTTTCCGCTCTGGGGCCAACGTCCTGACTTTC.

V is TRBV4-1 and J is TRBJ1-1; a possible D gene is TRBD1 (6 bases). Trimming shortened V by 3 bases and J by 7 bases, and 21 bases separated the two germline ends. Germline assignment: CDR1 MGHRA and CDR2 YSYEKL. The CDR3 is 16 residues long. This CDR3 is CASSQGRWDTEYEAFF. The CDR3 bases are TGCGCCAGCAGCCAGGGAAGATGGGACACTGAATATGAAGCTTTCTTT.

The chain employs TRBV1 and TRBJ1-5. TRBV1 constitutes a pseudogene. This CDR3 region has 15 residues. The CDR3, as DNA: TGCACCAGCAGCCAAGCACACGGTAGCAATCAGCCCCAGCATTTT. Protein: CTSSQAHGSNQPQHF.

The genes are TRBV2 and TRBJ2-2; 8 positions match TRBD2. The CDR3 consists of 18 residues. The J segment lost 0 bases and the V segment lost 2 bases, leaving 8 bases of the junction unmatched. Germline-derived CDR1 and CDR2 are SNHLY and FYNNEI. The CDR3 DNA reads as TGTGCCAGCAGTGAAAGTCTAGCGGGCAATACGAACACCGGGGAGCTGTTTTTT. The encoded protein is CASSESLAGNTNTGELFF.

This rearrangement joins TRBV7-8 to TRBJ1-1; TRBD1 aligns across 7 bases. Germline values: CDR1 SGHVS, CDR2 FQNEAQ. V shed 1 base and J 2 bases; nucleotides not matched to a gene: 4. This CDR3 is built from 15 residues. The CDR3 bases are TGTGCCAGCAGCTTAGTAGGGGGCAGAAACACTGAAGCTTTCTTT. This gives the protein CASSLVGGRNTEAFF.

For this clone: Other DNA sequences from this sample encode an identical CDR3 as well. The chain combines TRBV5-1 with TRBJ2-7, with TRBD2 matching 7 bases. V was clipped by 0 bases and J by 7 bases; unmatched bases: 10. Germline CDR1 reads SGHRS; CDR2 reads YFSETQ. The CDR3 has 15 amino acids. The CDR3 DNA reads as TGCGCCAGCAGCTTGGCCGGGAGGAACCCTTATGAGCAGTACTTC. Encoded protein: CASSLAGRNPYEQYF. Looking up the rest from reference TRBV5-1 and TRBJ2-7 gives the full variable domain: KAGVTQTPRYLIKTRGQQVTLSCSPISGHRSVSWYQQTPGQGLQFLFEYFSETQRNKGNFPGRFSGRQFSNSRSEMNVSTLELGDSALYLCASSLAGRNPYEQYFGPGTRLTVT.

This rearrangement joins TRBV7-9 to TRBJ2-1; perhaps D is TRBD1 or TRBD2 (6 bases each). The V gene's germline CDR1 is SEHNR and CDR2 FQNEAQ (reference sequence). The ends were cut back, 5 bases at V and 1 base at J, with 12 bases in the middle. The CDR3 extends over 15 amino acids. The CDR3 coding sequence is TGTGCCAGCAGCCCGGGGGCGCGGTCCTACAATGAGCAGTTCTTC. Translating it yields CASSPGARSYNEQFF.

The chain has TRBV27 and TRBJ1-1, with no clear D. Germline V gives CDR1 MNHEY, CDR2 SMNVEV (reference sequence). Deletions cut 0 bases from V and 0 bases from J, with 8 bases between. CDR3 length: 15 amino acids. The CDR3 DNA sequence: TGTGCCAGCAGTTTATCGGTTGAGATGAACACTGAAGCTTTCTTT. It translates to CASSLSVEMNTEAFF.

The count of this clone is one. The chain recombines TRBV14 with TRBJ2-7; 9 bases line up with TRBD1. The CDR3 has 16 residues. Germline values: CDR1 SGHDN, CDR2 FVKESK. V shed 2 bases and J 5 bases; nucleotides not matched to a gene: 10. The CDR3 loop is CASSQHEGTGLHEQYF. The CDR3 nucleotides are TGTGCCAGCAGCCAACATGAGGGGACAGGGCTCCACGAGCAGTACTTC.

The V and J genes are TRBV7-6 and TRBJ2-1, with D unclear. Between the trimmed V and J ends, which lost 1 base and 0 bases, there was a span of 7 bases. The CDR3 loop spans 15 amino acids. Germline V gene data show CDR1 as SGHVS and CDR2 as FNYEAQ. DNA for the CDR3: TGTGCCAGCAGCTTAGACCGGGTCTCCTACAATGAGCAGTTCTTC. Protein product: CASSLDRVSYNEQFF.

The rearrangement links TRBV28 to TRBJ2-7, with TRBD2 matching over 7 bases. The ends lost 4 bases at V and 1 base at J; junction bases unmatched: 4. Germline lookup yields CDR1 MDHEN and CDR2 SYDVKM. This CDR3 has 14 amino acids. CDR3 region: CASSSVGGSYEQYF. The CDR3 DNA reads TGTGCCAGCAGTTCTGTGGGAGGGTCCTACGAGCAGTACTTC.

The CDR3 reads CASSEDAFF. The CDR3 DNA reads as TGTGCCAGCAGTGAAGATGCTTTCTTT. The chain couples TRBV2 to TRBJ1-1; D is unresolved. With 1 base removed from V and 11 bases from J, the gap between germline ends came to 2 bases. The CDR3 spans 9 residues. CDR1 SNHLY and CDR2 FYNNEI come from the germline V gene.

The chain couples TRBV7-9 to TRBJ1-1, with 7 bases matching TRBD1. J was trimmed by 5 bases and V by 2 bases; bases with no gene match: 11. From germline, CDR1 is SEHNR and CDR2 FQNEAQ (reference sequence). The CDR3 has 16 amino acids. Here the CDR3 reads CASSLWYDRDGTEAFF. The CDR3 nucleotides are TGTGCCAGCAGCTTATGGTACGACAGGGATGGGACTGAAGCTTTCTTT.

V gene TRBV27 combines with J gene TRBJ2-7, with TRBD1 identical over 9 bases. Germline lookup yields CDR1 MNHEY and CDR2 SMNVEV (reference sequence). The CDR3 extends over 16 amino acids. After removal of 5 bases from V and 1 base from J, the junction contained 9 bases not matched to a gene. CDR3 sequence (DNA): TGTGCCAGCAGTGTCACAGGGGGCGCAAGGTCCTACGAGCAGTACTTC. Encoded protein: CASSVTGGARSYEQYF.

This sequence joins TRBV19 and TRBJ1-1, with a tentative D call TRBD1 (6 bases). Germline V lookup: CDR1 LNHDA, CDR2 SQIVND (reference sequence). Trimming took off 6 bases at V and 1 base at J, with 15 bases between the two ends. The CDR3 has 15 residues. Here the CDR3 DNA reads TGTGCCAGTAGACCAGACAGGCTAACGAACACTGAAGCTTTCTTT. Translation: CASRPDRLTNTEAFF.